This T cell receptor beta chain was observed in a study of human T cells and chemical hapten exposure. Time point given: pre-sensitization, week 0. The treatment here: therapeutic diphenylcyclopropenone sensitization with weekly scalp DPC. Those who donated were patients with alopecia, 18 to 70 years of age, and suitable for DPC. Study conclusions and caveats: A positive correlation with patch test score was found for PT1 expanded TCR counts.

V was clipped by 6 bases and J by 3 bases; unmatched bases: 8. CDR3 length: 15 amino acids. Germline V CDR1 and CDR2: MNHEY, SVGEGT. The library attached unique molecular identifiers to individual cDNA molecules. MiXCR, run by TCRdb on the RACE reads, gives a single entry per CDR3 protein. The sample lists 85,000 to 90,000 distinct CDR3 sequences, approximately 9.9% occurring once. This clonotype was seen at least ten times. What it binds is not known. The chain carries TRBV6-2 or TRBV6-3 and TRBJ2-5; 9 positions match TRBD1. The specimen was whole blood, collected in connection with sensitization to the hapten diphenylcyclopropenone (DPC). The source of this sequence is a woman aged 40 to 50 with alopecia areata. Some clones in this sample may be carry-over from other donors' samples. The CDR3 is CASRHPTGGKETQYF. The CDR3, as DNA: TGTGCCAGCAGGCACCCGACAGGGGGTAAAGAGACCCAGTACTTC.